The T cell receptor beta chain under discussion was sequenced for a study of blood T cells in healthy people across ages. A J-beta primer mix and a sample-barcoded 5' primer were used in a second PCR of about 6 to 12 cycles. TCRdb independently ran MiXCR on the 5' RACE reads; one entry per CDR3 protein. The sample contains hundreds of thousands of distinct CDR3 sequences, roughly 64% of which appear only once. No fewer than 6 million PBMCs went into each sample. Trimming stripped 6 bases from V and 10 bases from J, with 16 bases between. In germline, CDR1 is ENHRY, CDR2 SYGVKD. This CDR3 contains 13 residues.

The V call is TRBV10-3, the J call TRBJ2-1, with a tentative D call TRBD1 (6 bases). The receptor comes from a man younger than 40 in good health. Sequencing was carried out using blood. The CDR3 protein is CAIREDSTYEQFF. CDR3 bases: TGTGCCATCAGGGAGGACAGTACCTACGAGCAGTTCTTC.